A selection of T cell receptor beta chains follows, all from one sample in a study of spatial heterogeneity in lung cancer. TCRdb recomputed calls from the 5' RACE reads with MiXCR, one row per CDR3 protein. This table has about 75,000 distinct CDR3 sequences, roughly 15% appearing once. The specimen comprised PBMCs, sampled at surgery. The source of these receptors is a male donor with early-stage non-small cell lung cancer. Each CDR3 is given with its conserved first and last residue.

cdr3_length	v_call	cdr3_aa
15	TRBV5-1	CASSFRTGDYDGYTF
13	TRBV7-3	CASSFDVQEEQFF
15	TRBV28	CASSTRQGRRETQYF
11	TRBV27	CASSSQGRLNF
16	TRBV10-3	CAISERGITDSEKLFF
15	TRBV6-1	CASRPQGGSNQPQHF
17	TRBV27	CASSLSGRRESSYEQYF
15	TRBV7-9	CASSLGTGDNYGYTF
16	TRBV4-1	CASSRQQAYSGNTIYF
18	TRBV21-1	CASSKGYRLLSGANVLTF
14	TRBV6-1	CASSALANANEQFF
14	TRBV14	CASSQSGQGETQYF
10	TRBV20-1	CSAGRGPQHF
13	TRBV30	CAWSVQVDYGYTF
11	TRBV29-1	CSALRNTEAFF
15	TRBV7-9	CASSLEAGRHTEAFF
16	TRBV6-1	CASSWGQGTNTGELFF
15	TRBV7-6	CASSQWTGDGYEQYF
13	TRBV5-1	CASSLWRDYGYTF
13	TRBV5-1	CASSLETLGTQYF
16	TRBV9	CASSAAGQPYNSPLHF
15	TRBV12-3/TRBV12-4	CASSGGTGITYEQYF
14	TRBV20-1	CSARGWAEPYEQYF
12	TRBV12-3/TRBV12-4	CASSLPATEAFF
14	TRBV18	CASSPPISQNIQYF
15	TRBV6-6	CASSHSGQANTEAFF
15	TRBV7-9	CASSPRRDYTGELFF
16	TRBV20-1	CSARDPGQGLSDTQYF
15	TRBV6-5	CASSYSGQGDTEAFF
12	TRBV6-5	CASSLSQGTQYF
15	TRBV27	CASSFTRDYNQPQHF
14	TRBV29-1	CSVEDRGSEDEQYF
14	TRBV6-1	CASREQGGSYEQYF
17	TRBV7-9	CASSPGGGRGGSNIQYF
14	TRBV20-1	CSAREDRGHNEQFF
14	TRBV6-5	CASSLGRDNSPLHF
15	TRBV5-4	CASSSKTGGGTEAFF
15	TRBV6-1	CASSAKTDSGQPQHF
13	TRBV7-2	CASSLVLRNTIYF
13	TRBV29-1	CSVAGRTSYEQYF